Below are 20 T cell receptor beta chains sequenced from a single sample in a study of T cell responses to AZD1222 COVID-19 vaccine. Here immunoSEQ multiplex PCR was the method, and the copy in TCRdb shows in-frame clones only, minus some. This table holds roughly 120,000 clones, roughly nine tenths found once. Sequenced material: peripheral blood, taken 28 days after the second AZD1222 dose. These receptors were collected from an adult who received the AZD1222 COVID-19 vaccine.

This chain joins TRBV11-2 and TRBJ1-1; 7 positions match TRBD1. This CDR3 is 15 amino acids long. Germline lookup yields CDR1 SGHAT and CDR2 FQNNGV. The ends lost 0 bases at V and 4 bases at J; junction bases unmatched: 5. The CDR3 nucleotides read TGTGCCAGCAGCTTAGAGAGCCCAGGGGGCACTGAAGCTTTCTTT. Protein product: CASSLESPGGTEAFF.

A note on this clone: The junction departs from the called germline gene at one end, perhaps through a read error. The V gene is TRBV27, the J gene TRBJ1-4, with a tentative D call TRBD1 (5 bases). Germline V gene lookup returns CDR1 MNHEY and CDR2 SMNVEV (reference sequence). The CDR3 is 15 amino acids. The DNA of the CDR3 is TGTGCCAGCAATTTCTCAATACTTAAGGGGAGAAAAACTGTTTTT. Its translation is CASNFSILKGRKTVF.

The chain has TRBV19 and TRBJ1-4; tentative D call: TRBD1 (5 bases). The CDR3 length is 13 residues. V lost 5 bases, J lost 6 bases, and 10 bases lay in between. CDR1 is LNHDA, CDR2 SQIVND, per germline (reference sequence). CDR3 sequence: CASSWGSDEKLFF. CDR3 DNA: TGTGCCAGTAGTTGGGGGTCGGATGAAAAACTGTTTTTT.

The chain links TRBV11-2 to TRBJ2-7; 7 bases match TRBD2. The length of the CDR3 is 16 residues. Germline CDR1 is SGHAT and CDR2 is FQNNGV. V lost 6 bases and J lost 3; bases outside the gene matches: 14. The CDR3 DNA follows: TGTGCCAGCAGACCTCTCTGGGAACTAGCGAACTACGAGCAGTACTTC. Its translation: CASRPLWELANYEQYF.

This CDR3 is CASSQNGRVNEQYF. In DNA, the CDR3 is TGTGCCAGCAGCCAGAACGGGAGGGTAAACGAGCAGTACTTC. This chain joins TRBV3-1 (or the pseudogene TRBV3-2) and TRBJ2-7; 8 positions match TRBD2. CDR1 is LGHDT, CDR2 YNNKEL, per germline (reference sequence). This CDR3 is built from 14 residues. V was pared by 3 bases and J by 5 bases, with 6 bases of the junction left unmatched.

The DNA of the CDR3 is TGTGCCAGCAGCCAAGATAGCCACATGAACACTGAAGCTTTCTTT. Translated, it gives CASSQDSHMNTEAFF. The rearrangement links TRBV3-1 (or the pseudogene TRBV3-2) to TRBJ1-1; no firm D call. V dropped 0 bases and J dropped 0 bases, with 8 bases sitting between them. The germline V gene has CDR1 LGHDT and CDR2 YNNKEL (reference sequence). The CDR3 spans 15 residues.

J is TRBJ1-2 and V is TRBV25-1; D unclear. The CDR3 extends over 12 amino acids. The ends were cut back, 6 bases at V and 7 bases at J, with 12 bases in the middle. Per germline, CDR1 MGHDK and CDR2 SYGVNS. The CDR3 DNA reads as TGTGCCAGCAGGGTAGACTCAGCTGGCTACACCTTC. Residues: CASRVDSAGYTF.

In its sample, this clone was seen once. The V and J genes are TRBV27 and TRBJ2-5, with 8 positions matching TRBD1. This CDR3 has 14 residues. Germline assignment: CDR1 MNHEY and CDR2 SMNVEV (reference sequence). The ends lost 8 bases at V and 5 bases at J; junction bases unmatched: 10. The CDR3 loop reads CASRRTGNIETQYF. The CDR3 coding sequence is TGTGCCAGCCGACGGACAGGGAATATCGAGACCCAGTACTTC.

This rearrangement joins TRBV10-1 to TRBJ2-3, with TRBD2 matching over 11 bases. CDR1 and CDR2 from the germline V gene are WNHNN and SYGVQD (reference sequence). The V and J ends lost 8 bases and 5 bases, in that order; junction bases with no gene match: 3. The CDR3 contains 13 residues. The CDR3: CASQGLAGDTQYF. The CDR3 coding sequence is TGCGCCAGCCAAGGACTAGCGGGAGATACGCAGTATTTT.

CDR3 sequence reads: CASGVARTYGYTF. CDR3 DNA: TGTGCCAGCGGGGTAGCCAGGACCTATGGCTACACCTTC. The chain combines TRBV2 with TRBJ1-2; D call uncertain. Germline assignment: CDR1 SNHLY and CDR2 FYNNEI. CDR3 length equals 13 residues. V dropped 8 bases and J dropped 4 bases, with 14 bases sitting between them. Using reference TRBV2 and TRBJ1-2 for the parts outside the CDR3, the full variable domain is EPEVTQTPSHQVTQMGQEVILRCVPISNHLYFYWYRQILGQKVEFLVSFYNNEISEKSEIFDDQFSVERPDGSNFTLKIRSTKLEDSAMYFCASGVARTYGYTFGSGTRLTVV.

The V call is TRBV12-1, the J call TRBJ2-7; the table assigns TRBD2, which was not confirmed against the DNA. TRBV12-1 has pseudogene status. The CDR3 extends over 15 amino acids. The CDR3: CASSSERRGSYEQYF. The CDR3 coding sequence is TGTGCCAGCAGCTCAGAGCGGAGGGGCTCCTACGAGCAGTACTTC.

V is TRBV30 and J is TRBJ2-1; no firm D call. The CDR3 is 13 residues long. In germline, CDR1 is GTSNPN, CDR2 SVGIG (reference sequence). Between the trimmed V and J ends, which lost 3 bases and 7 bases, there was a span of 13 bases. CDR3 amino acids: CAWRGQSPNEQFF. The DNA for the CDR3 is TGTGCCTGGAGAGGTCAAAGCCCAAATGAGCAGTTCTTC.

Here the CDR3 DNA reads TGTGCCAGCAGCCAACTGACCCCAGGCACAGATACGCAGTATTTT. Its translation: CASSQLTPGTDTQYF. The chain carries TRBV3-1 (or the pseudogene TRBV3-2) and TRBJ2-3; D call uncertain. Germline V CDR1 and CDR2: LGHDT, YNNKEL (reference sequence). V was cut by 2 bases and J by 1 base, with 10 bases left in between. The CDR3 length is 15 residues.

Many counts were recorded for this clone. The chain has TRBV11-2 and TRBJ1-5; TRBD1 agrees at 7 bases. The CDR3 is 14 residues long. CDR1 and CDR2 from the germline V gene are SGHAT and FQNNGV. V trimming: 1 base; J trimming: 7 bases; junction bases outside the gene matches: 4. CDR3 protein: CASSLGTGEQPQHF. Written as DNA, the CDR3 is TGTGCCAGCAGCTTAGGAACAGGGGAACAGCCCCAGCATTTT.

This clone was seen only once. The rearrangement joins TRBV19 to TRBJ2-3; 10 nucleotides align to TRBD2. Per the germline V gene, CDR1 is LNHDA and CDR2 is SQIVND (reference sequence). The CDR3 length is 16 residues. J gave up 0 bases and V 7 bases, and 7 bases lay outside the gene matches. The CDR3 reads CASKSGLAESTDTQYF. The CDR3 DNA reads TGTGCCAGTAAATCCGGACTAGCGGAGAGCACAGATACGCAGTATTTT.

The CDR3 spells CASSPARDRVSYGYTF. CDR3 DNA: TGCGCCAGCAGCCCAGCCCGGGACAGGGTTTCGTATGGCTACACCTTC. The chain uses TRBV5-1 and TRBJ1-2, with 9 bases that match TRBD1. The germline V gene encodes CDR1 SGHRS and CDR2 YFSETQ. The CDR3 sequence is 16 residues long. J was trimmed by 5 bases and V by 4 bases; bases with no gene match: 12.

The chain couples TRBV7-9 to TRBJ2-5; TRBD2 matches at 7 bases. This CDR3 spans 15 amino acids. The germline gives CDR1 SEHNR, CDR2 FQNEAQ (reference sequence). J lost 2 bases, V lost 1 base, and 4 bases had no gene match. The DNA of the CDR3 is TGTGCCAGCAGCTTAGTAGGTAGCGGGCAAGAGACCCAGTACTTC. Amino acids: CASSLVGSGQETQYF. The full variable domain, its missing parts supplied by reference TRBV7-9 and TRBJ2-5, is DTGVSQNPRHKITKRGQNVTFRCDPISEHNRLYWYRQTLGQGPEFLTYFQNEAQLEKSRLLSDRFSAERPKGSFSTLEIQRTEQGDSAMYLCASSLVGSGQETQYFGPGTRLLVL.

The V and J genes are TRBV5-1 and TRBJ2-1, with 16 bases fitting TRBD2. Germline CDR1 SGHRS, CDR2 YFSETQ. J was trimmed by 9 bases and V by 0 bases; bases with no gene match: 9. CDR3 size: 18 residues. The CDR3 nucleotides read TGCGCCAGCAGCTTGGAGACAGGGACTAGCGGGAGGGTGGGTGAGCAGTTCTTC. Its protein product is CASSLETGTSGRVGEQFF.

V and J are TRBV5-5 and TRBJ2-7; D gene ambiguous. Looked up from germline, CDR1 is SGHKS and CDR2 is YYEKEE (reference sequence). V dropped 3 bases and J dropped 3 bases, with 16 bases sitting between them. The CDR3 is 15 amino acids. The DNA for the CDR3 is TGTGCCAGCAGCTCGAACCGGCCCCCCTACTACGAGCAGTACTTC. This encodes CASSSNRPPYYEQYF.

The chain couples TRBV28 to TRBJ2-7, with D unclear. The V gene lost 6 bases and the J gene lost 7 bases, with 7 bases spanning the gap. The CDR3 totals 10 residues. The germline V gene has CDR1 MDHEN and CDR2 SYDVKM. The CDR3 reads CASSPWEQYF. CDR3 coding DNA: TGTGCCAGCAGCCCGTGGGAGCAGTACTTC.